Detailed here is one TCR beta chain. As yet, its antigen is unknown. These data are taken from a study of beta chain features in type 1 diabetes. General observations from the study: It was not settled here whether HLA type affects TCRB rearrangement. A moderate, significant TCRB CDR3 shortening appeared in type 1 diabetes across four CD4+ subsets. Type 1 diabetes patients had VDJ junctions that carried fewer insertions and more deletions.

Trimming took 3 bases from V and 8 from J; bases not matched to a gene: 7. CDR1 SGDLS and CDR2 YYNGEE come from the germline V gene. The CDR3 spans 16 residues. Every isolated RNA sample was fully reverse transcribed, so sequencing captured expressed TCRB transcripts. The table came from immunoSEQ multiplex PCR; TCRdb's copy has only in-frame clones and leaves some out. Found here are roughly 260,000 clones, 20% of them singletons; the top ten hold 0.028%. The clonotype was recovered from a woman aged 40 to 50 with type 1 diabetes. V gene TRBV9 combines with J gene TRBJ1-6, with 11 bases lining up with TRBD1. What was sequenced was naive CD4+ T cells from blood. The CDR3 region is CASSAPGTGGYSPLHF. As DNA, the CDR3 is TGTGCCAGCAGCGCCCCCGGGACAGGGGGTTATTCACCCCTCCACTTT.